The clone carrying this TCR beta chain has a handful of counts. As yet, its antigen is unknown. The data originate from a study of beta chain features in type 1 diabetes. Markers CD45RO/CCR7/CD25/CD127/CD95/CD27 served to sort CD4+ naive, central memory, regulatory and stem cell-like memory cells. Since all of the isolated RNA was reverse transcribed, expressed TCRB transcripts were what got sequenced. Here immunoSEQ multiplex PCR was the method, and the copy in TCRdb shows in-frame clones only, minus some. The repertoire consists of roughly 350,000 clones, with 9.6% occurring once and the leading ten covering over 0.45%. The germline CDR1 and CDR2 sequences are SGHRS and YFSETQ. V was clipped by 1 base and J by 1 base; unmatched bases: 1. This CDR3 spans 15 amino acids. Notes on the study in general: More deletions and fewer insertions at VDJ junctions were found in patients with type 1 diabetes. People with Type 1 diabetes carried modestly yet significantly shorter TCRB CDR3s in all four CD4+ subsets. cDNA sequencing could over-represent cells with high TCR expression.

This clonotype was sampled from a young man with type 1 diabetes. The chain combines TRBV5-1 with TRBJ2-7, with 11 positions matching TRBD2. Sequencing was carried out using central memory CD4+ T cells from blood. Written as DNA, the CDR3 is TGCGCCAGCAGCTTGACTAGCGGGGGTTCCTACGAGCAGTACTTC. Translating gives CASSLTSGGSYEQYF.